The next 11 T cell receptor beta chains were all read from a single sample in a study of blood T cell repertoires in COVID-19. The method was immunoSEQ multiplex PCR; TCRdb's version includes in-frame clones alone and lacks a portion of them. Of 100,000 or so clones in the sample, around 84% were seen once. The sequenced sample was peripheral blood. The receptor set was obtained from a human donor in a cohort sampled during active COVID-19.

The CDR3 loop reads CASSADTSYEQYF. DNA for the CDR3: TGTGCCAGCAGCGCGGACACCTCCTACGAGCAGTACTTC. V usage is TRBV5-5 and J usage is TRBJ2-7, with D possibly TRBD1 on 5 matching bases. The V gene's germline CDR1 is SGHKS and CDR2 YYEKEE (reference sequence). This CDR3 contains 13 residues. V lost 4 bases to trimming and J lost 0 bases, with 8 bases between them.

The chain uses TRBV3-1 (or the pseudogene TRBV3-2) and TRBJ1-6; 10 positions match TRBD1. The germline V gene encodes CDR1 LGHDT and CDR2 YNNKEL (reference sequence). The CDR3 has 14 amino acids. With 3 bases clipped from V and 10 bases from J, the junction kept 3 bases outside the gene matches. CDR3 sequence (DNA): TGTGCCAGCAGCCAGGGACAGGGGTGGTCACCCCTCCACTTT. Encoded protein: CASSQGQGWSPLHF.

The chain has TRBV7-2 and TRBJ1-1; a weak D match, TRBD1 (5 bases). V was cut by 3 bases and J by 11 bases, with 10 bases left in between. Germline CDR1 SGHTA, CDR2 FQGNSA. The CDR3 spans 11 residues. CDR3 protein: CASSFSGFAFF. The CDR3 bases are TGTGCCAGCAGCTTTTCAGGGTTCGCTTTCTTT. The variable domain in full, completed from reference TRBV7-2 and TRBJ1-1, reads GAGVSQSPSNKVTEKGKDVELRCDPISGHTALYWYRQSLGQGLEFLIYFQGNSAPDKSGLPSDRFSAERTGGSVSTLTIQRTQQEDSAVYLCASSFSGFAFFGQGTRLTVV.

CDR3 amino acids: CASSRTGTGDHEQYF. Here the CDR3 DNA reads TGTGCCAGCAGCCGGACCGGGACAGGGGATCACGAGCAGTACTTC. The chain joins TRBV3-1 (or the pseudogene TRBV3-2) to TRBJ2-7, with TRBD1 matching 10 bases. Trimming removed 4 bases from V and 5 bases from J; junction bases left unmatched: 8. This CDR3 has 15 amino acids. The germline V gene has CDR1 LGHDT and CDR2 YNNKEL (reference sequence).

The chain recombines TRBV19 with TRBJ2-7; possible D gene TRBD1, 6 bases. From germline, CDR1 is LNHDA and CDR2 SQIVND (reference sequence). V was pared by 3 bases and J by 6 bases, with 15 bases between. This CDR3 region has 14 residues. For the CDR3, the DNA is TGTGCCAGTAGTATGGGGGCTGCTGGGTCCGAGCAGTACTTC. Protein sequence: CASSMGAAGSEQYF.

This chain joins TRBV6-1 and TRBJ1-6, with 8 bases aligning to TRBD1. The V segment lost 3 bases and the J segment 7 bases; nucleotides outside the gene matches: 11. Germline CDR1 and CDR2: MNHNS and SASEGT. CDR3 length: 17 amino acids. The CDR3 loop reads CASSEGARTGYNSPLHF. DNA of the CDR3: TGTGCCAGCAGTGAGGGGGCCCGGACAGGGTACAATTCACCCCTCCACTTT.

The chain has TRBV11-2 and TRBJ2-5; 16 nucleotides align to TRBD2. Germline CDR1 reads SGHAT; CDR2 reads FQNNGV. Trimming cost V 5 bases and J 1 base; bases outside gene matches: 7. This CDR3 spans 18 amino acids. The CDR3 nucleotides are TGTGCCAGCAGCCGCTGGGGACTAGCGGGAGGGTCCCAAGAGACCCAGTACTTC. Its protein product is CASSRWGLAGGSQETQYF.

This clone was seen more than once but under ten times. This rearrangement joins TRBV7-2 to TRBJ1-2; 8 bases agree with TRBD1. Germline-derived CDR1 and CDR2 are SGHTA and FQGNSA. Unmatched junction bases numbered 4, after V lost 0 bases and J lost 1 base. The CDR3 sequence is 16 residues long. CDR3 coding DNA: TGTGCCAGCAGCTTAGCACCCGGACAGGGTAACTATGGCTACACCTTC. Protein sequence: CASSLAPGQGNYGYTF.

The CDR3 DNA is TGTGCCAGTAGTATAGTCCCTGTGAGGTCCTACAATGAGCAGTTCTTC. It is translated as CASSIVPVRSYNEQFF. The chain carries TRBV19 and TRBJ2-1; D not resolved. The CDR3 covers 16 residues. The ends were cut back, 1 base at V and 1 base at J, with 11 bases in the middle. The V gene's germline CDR1 is LNHDA and CDR2 SQIVND (reference sequence).

This rearrangement joins TRBV7-9 to TRBJ2-7, with 9 bases lining up with TRBD1. This CDR3 is built from 15 residues. J gave up 0 bases and V 6 bases, and 6 bases lay outside the gene matches. Germline assignment: CDR1 SEHNR and CDR2 FQNEAQ (reference sequence). The CDR3 DNA follows: TGTGCCAGCAGACATGGGACAGGGCTCTCCTACGAGCAGTACTTC. Protein sequence: CASRHGTGLSYEQYF.

The V gene is TRBV4-3, the J gene TRBJ1-6; TRBD1 agrees at 8 bases. After removal of 1 base from V and 10 bases from J, the junction contained 15 bases not matched to a gene. The CDR3 has 18 amino acids. CDR1 LGHNA and CDR2 YSLEER come from the germline V gene. CDR3 bases: TGCGCCAGCAGCCAAGCATCCGATGGGGCAGGGGGCTGGTCACCCCTCCACTTT. It is translated as CASSQASDGAGGWSPLHF.